The T cell receptor (beta chain) under discussion was sequenced for a study of cytomegalovirus exposure and HLA in healthy donors. Study-wide findings and caveats: Some public TCRs appeared in many individuals, while most sequences were rare. Later on, analysis showed that most CMV-associated TCR beta chains appeared to be HLA-restricted. Sequence variants that were highly shared formed a cluster that was likely a sequencing artifact.

With 1 base clipped from V and 4 bases from J, the junction kept 4 bases outside the gene matches. The germline V gene has CDR1 MNHNS and CDR2 SASEGT. CDR3 length: 15 amino acids. This clone was observed a single time. The target antigen is unknown. Amplification used 60 Vbeta primers and 13 Jbeta primers. Sequenced by immunoSEQ multiplex PCR; TCRdb stores in-frame clones only, minus some. The sample yields 150,000 to 200,000 clones, 80% to 90% seen once. What was sequenced was PBMCs. The sequence was collected from a woman aged 18-29 years in good health and CMV-seropositive. J is TRBJ2-7 and V is TRBV6-1; 10 bases fit TRBD1. The CDR3 nucleotides read TGTGCCAGCAGTGAAGTCGGGACAGGGGCTTACGAGCAGTACTTC. Translated: CASSEVGTGAYEQYF.